What follows are 9 T cell receptor beta chains derived from one specimen sequenced in a study of T cells in Graves' hyperthyroidism and ophthalmopathy. RNA transcripts were the template for amplifying TCR beta CDR3 regions. The HTBI primer set served for first-round RT-PCR of the TCR CDR3. MiXCR, applied by TCRdb to the multiplex PCR reads, yields one record per CDR3 protein. The profile shows some 600,000 distinct CDR3 sequences, around 46% of them singletons. Sequencing input: peripheral blood or thyroid tissue (not recorded which). All receptors derive from a woman aged 18-29 years with Graves' hyperthyroidism.

The chain employs TRBV29-1 and TRBJ2-3, with a tentative D call TRBD2 (5 bases). Looked up from germline, CDR1 is SQVTM and CDR2 is ANQGSEA. Trimming left V 5 bases short and J 2 bases short, with 14 bases between. CDR3 size: 14 residues. CDR3 in DNA: TGCAGCGTTACGGTAGGAGGCAACACAGATACGCAGTATTTT. It translates to CSVTVGGNTDTQYF.

Concerning this clonotype: At one end the junction does not follow the germline gene, possibly because of a read error. The V call is TRBV10-3, the J call TRBJ1-5, with TRBD1 as a possible D gene (6 bases). This CDR3 has 15 amino acids. Germline assignment: CDR1 ENHRY and CDR2 SYGVKD. CDR3: CASSPLPGAWQPQHF. CDR3 coding DNA: TGTGCCAGCAGTCCCCTCCCGGGGGCTTGGCAGCCCCAGCATTTT.

The sample holds a few counts of this clonotype. The rearrangement joins TRBV25-1 to TRBJ1-2; D gene uncertain. The ends were cut back, 8 bases at V and 5 bases at J, with 9 bases in the middle. CDR1 and CDR2 from the germline V gene are MGHDK and SYGVNS. The CDR3 runs 11 residues. The CDR3 DNA reads TGTGCCAGCGTAGAGGGATATGGCTACACCTTC. Its translation: CASVEGYGYTF.

This clonotype was counted once. A read error is likely, as this CDR3 ends without the conserved phenylalanine or tryptophan. Because the CDR3's place on the DNA is in doubt, the DNA is left out and the CDR3 is given as listed by TCRdb. This rearrangement joins TRBV7-2 to TRBJ1-1. The CDR3 region is 8 residues in length, termini included. Looked up from germline, CDR1 is SGHTA and CDR2 is FQGNSA. CDR3 sequence reads: CASSLGST.

The V and J genes are TRBV10-3 and TRBJ2-5, with TRBD1 matching over 9 bases. The DNA end is a closer match to TRBJ2-7, so the J assignment may be wrong. This CDR3 contains 17 residues. Germline CDR1 ENHRY, CDR2 SYGVKD. The CDR3 is CAISGRTRDRAPYEQYF. The CDR3 DNA follows: TGTGCCATCAGTGGACGTACACGGGACAGGGCACCCTACGAGCAGTACTTC.

The chain has TRBV20-1 and TRBJ2-7, with 7 positions matching TRBD1. CDR1 and CDR2 (germline): DFQATT, SNEGSKA (reference sequence). This CDR3 contains 17 residues. V shed 2 bases and J 7 bases; nucleotides not matched to a gene: 20. The CDR3 loop reads CSARSHRGVLRAPEQYF. The CDR3 DNA reads as TGCAGTGCTAGAAGTCACAGGGGTGTACTTCGAGCCCCGGAGCAGTACTTC.

This clonotype was counted between two and nine times. The V and J genes are TRBV7-9 and TRBJ2-7; TRBD2 matches 13 bases. The CDR3 extends over 17 amino acids. J lost 2 bases, V lost 5 bases, and 9 bases had no gene match. Per the germline V gene, CDR1 is SEHNR and CDR2 is FQNEAQ (reference sequence). Here the CDR3 reads CASSRGTSGIKTYEQYF. The CDR3 DNA is TGTGCCAGCAGCCGCGGGACTAGCGGGATCAAAACCTACGAGCAGTACTTC.

The sample holds a few counts of this clonotype. The chain joins TRBV7-2 to TRBJ2-7; 7 nucleotides agree with TRBD2. The CDR3 has 18 amino acids. V was clipped by 5 bases and J by 1 base; unmatched bases: 17. The germline gives CDR1 SGHTA, CDR2 FQGNSA. The CDR3 region has the DNA TGTGCCAGCAGCCCACGGGGAAGCGGGGACGACAAATCCTACGAGCAGTACTTC. Protein: CASSPRGSGDDKSYEQYF. Looking up the rest from reference TRBV7-2 and TRBJ2-7 gives the full variable domain: GAGVSQSPSNKVTEKGKDVELRCDPISGHTALYWYRQSLGQGLEFLIYFQGNSAPDKSGLPSDRFSAERTGGSVSTLTIQRTQQEDSAVYLCASSPRGSGDDKSYEQYFGPGTRLTVT.

Note on this clonotype: Compared with germline, one end of the junction differs, possibly owing to a read error. The V call is TRBV7-2, the J call TRBJ1-6; D possibly corresponds to TRBD1 (5 bases). CDR1 SGHTA and CDR2 FQGNSA come from the germline V gene. The CDR3 spans 18 residues. Here the CDR3 reads CASSQDLIGTAGRSPLHF. In nucleotides, the CDR3 is TGCGCCAGCAGCCAAGATCTAATCGGGACGGCGGGTCGCTCACCCCTCCACTTT.